Following are 14 T cell receptor beta chains from one sample sequenced in a study of OX40 agonist ivuxolimab in advanced cancers. Some clones are missing from TCRdb's copy, which holds only in-frame ones; the method was immunoSEQ multiplex PCR. The data contain roughly 48,000 clones, 65% to 85% of them singletons. The sequenced sample was CD4+ or CD8+ T cells sorted from blood, obtained in a trial of the OX40 agonist ivuxolimab. All receptors derive from an adult with an advanced solid tumor such as melanoma, head and neck, liver or kidney cancer.

V and J are TRBV5-1 and TRBJ2-3, with a possible D match to TRBD2 (6 bases). Per germline, CDR1 SGHRS and CDR2 YFSETQ. V lost 0 bases, J lost 3 bases, and 8 bases lay in between. The CDR3 is made up of 14 amino acids. In nucleotides, the CDR3 is TGCGCCAGCAGCTTGGTGGCGGGAACAGATACGCAGTATTTT. Its protein product is CASSLVAGTDTQYF.

The CDR3 loop is CASSLAPSRSSYEQYF. DNA of the CDR3: TGTGCCAGCAGCTTAGCACCGAGCCGAAGCTCCTACGAGCAGTACTTC. The V call is TRBV7-2, the J call TRBJ2-7; no definite D call. Germline V gene lookup returns CDR1 SGHTA and CDR2 FQGNSA. Trimming pared 0 bases from V and 0 bases from J, leaving 12 bases between. This CDR3 contains 16 residues.

The rearrangement links TRBV5-1 to TRBJ1-1; D is possibly TRBD1 (5 bases). V lost 3 bases and J lost 4, with 16 bases in between. The CDR3 runs to 15 residues. Germline-derived CDR1 and CDR2 are SGHRS and YFSETQ. For the CDR3, the DNA is TGCGCCAGCAGCTCCCACGTATTCGGGGGCACTGAAGCTTTCTTT. Encoded protein: CASSSHVFGGTEAFF.

This clone was seen a handful of times. The J gene is TRBJ1-1, the V gene TRBV4-2; possibly TRBD1 for D (5 bases). The CDR3 length is 12 residues. The V and J ends lost 4 bases and 7 bases respectively, with 10 bases between them. Germline assignment: CDR1 LGHNA and CDR2 YNFKEQ. CDR3 sequence: CASSRGTNEAFF. The CDR3 DNA reads as TGTGCCAGCAGCCGAGGGACGAATGAAGCTTTCTTT.

This clone was seen just once. This chain uses TRBV6-5 with TRBJ2-7; TRBD1 aligns across 7 bases. CDR1 is MNHEY, CDR2 SVGAGI, per germline. CDR3 length: 14 residues. Trimming at V came to 2 bases and at J to 7 bases, leaving 8 bases not matched to a gene. The CDR3 nucleotides read TGTGCCAGCAGTTACAGAGGACAGGTGAGGGAGCAGTACTTC. Protein: CASSYRGQVREQYF.

The chain uses TRBV12-5 and TRBJ2-2; 7 positions match TRBD1. The CDR3 consists of 19 residues. The trim removed 6 bases at V and 6 bases at J, leaving 22 bases unmatched. Germline CDR1 is LGHNT and CDR2 is FRNRAP. CDR3 loop: CASGPRQGPTTPVPGELFF. In DNA form, the CDR3 reads TGTGCTAGTGGGCCCCGACAGGGCCCTACTACGCCTGTCCCCGGGGAGCTGTTTTTT.

This clone was seen only once. This sequence joins TRBV7-2 and TRBJ1-1; TRBD1 might be the D (5 bases). Trimming left V 2 bases short and J 1 base short, with 14 bases between. Germline values: CDR1 SGHTA, CDR2 FQGNSA. The CDR3 totals 16 residues. CDR3 sequence: CASSLQGPGRNTEAFF. The CDR3 nucleotides are TGTGCCAGCAGCTTACAGGGCCCGGGCAGGAACACTGAAGCTTTCTTT.

This chain connects TRBV4-3 to TRBJ1-5, with D uncertain. Trimming pared 2 bases from V and 3 bases from J, leaving 11 bases between. This CDR3 contains 15 residues. CDR1 LGHNA and CDR2 YSLEER come from the germline V gene. CDR3 in amino acids: CASSQQIGLNQPQHF. In DNA form, the CDR3 reads TGCGCCAGCAGCCAACAGATCGGGCTCAATCAGCCCCAGCATTTT.

The CDR3 sequence is CASSLTGTGGGSNQPQHF. DNA for the CDR3: TGTGCCAGCTCACTCACCGGGACAGGGGGTGGTAGCAATCAGCCCCAGCATTTT. The chain is built from TRBV18 and TRBJ1-5, with TRBD1 identical over 11 bases. Germline CDR1 KGHSH, CDR2 LQKENI. This CDR3 spans 18 amino acids. V lost 4 bases and J lost 0; bases outside the gene matches: 8.

The rearrangement joins TRBV9 to TRBJ2-3; 9 bases agree with TRBD2. The V and J ends lost 0 bases and 3 bases, in that order; junction bases with no gene match: 8. Germline CDR1 and CDR2: SGDLS and YYNGEE. The CDR3 is 17 amino acids. The CDR3 sequence: CASSVGSLAGITDTQYF. In nucleotides, the CDR3 is TGTGCCAGCAGCGTAGGTAGCCTAGCGGGGATTACAGATACGCAGTATTTT. The full variable domain, its missing parts supplied by reference TRBV9 and TRBJ2-3, is DSGVTQTPKHLITATGQRVTLRCSPRSGDLSVYWYQQSLDQGLQFLIQYYNGEERAKGNILERFSAQQFPDLHSELNLSSLELGDSALYFCASSVGSLAGITDTQYFGPGTRLTVL.

The chain uses TRBV2 and TRBJ2-7; tentatively, D is TRBD1 or TRBD2 (6 bases each). Germline V gives CDR1 SNHLY, CDR2 FYNNEI. V was cut by 1 base and J by 8 bases, with 15 bases left in between. The CDR3 totals 14 residues. The CDR3 bases are TGTGCCAGCAGTGAAGAAATTACAGGGAGGAAGCAGTACTTC. Translated, it gives CASSEEITGRKQYF.

This clone was seen only a few times. The genes are TRBV10-3 and TRBJ1-1; D is unresolved. Trimming removed 4 bases at V and 0 bases at J, with 12 bases between. Looked up from germline, CDR1 is ENHRY and CDR2 is SYGVKD. The CDR3 sequence is 15 residues long. CDR3 region: CAISAEAYLNTEAFF. The CDR3 DNA follows: TGTGCCATCAGTGCTGAGGCGTATCTGAACACTGAAGCTTTCTTT.

This chain connects TRBV5-1 to TRBJ2-6, with unresolved D. CDR1 and CDR2 (germline): SGHRS, YFSETQ. The CDR3 spans 13 residues. Trimming removed 4 bases from V and 5 bases from J, with 7 bases in between. The CDR3 region has the DNA TGCGCCAGCAGCCCAGGTAGGGCCAACGTCCTGACTTTC. This gives the protein CASSPGRANVLTF.

J is TRBJ2-2 and V is TRBV7-8, with D perhaps TRBD1 (5 bases). CDR1 and CDR2 from the germline V gene are SGHVS and FQNEAQ. The CDR3 has 15 residues. V was pared by 5 bases and J by 0 bases, with 10 bases between. CDR3 loop: CASSPRTTNTGELFF. The CDR3 DNA reads as TGTGCCAGCAGCCCGAGGACAACGAACACCGGGGAGCTGTTTTTT. The full variable domain, rest sourced from reference TRBV7-8 and TRBJ2-2, is GAGVSQSPRYKVAKRGQDVALRCDPISGHVSLFWYQQALGQGPEFLTYFQNEAQLDKSGLPSDRFFAERPEGSVSTLKIQRTQQEDSAVYLCASSPRTTNTGELFFGEGSRLTVL.